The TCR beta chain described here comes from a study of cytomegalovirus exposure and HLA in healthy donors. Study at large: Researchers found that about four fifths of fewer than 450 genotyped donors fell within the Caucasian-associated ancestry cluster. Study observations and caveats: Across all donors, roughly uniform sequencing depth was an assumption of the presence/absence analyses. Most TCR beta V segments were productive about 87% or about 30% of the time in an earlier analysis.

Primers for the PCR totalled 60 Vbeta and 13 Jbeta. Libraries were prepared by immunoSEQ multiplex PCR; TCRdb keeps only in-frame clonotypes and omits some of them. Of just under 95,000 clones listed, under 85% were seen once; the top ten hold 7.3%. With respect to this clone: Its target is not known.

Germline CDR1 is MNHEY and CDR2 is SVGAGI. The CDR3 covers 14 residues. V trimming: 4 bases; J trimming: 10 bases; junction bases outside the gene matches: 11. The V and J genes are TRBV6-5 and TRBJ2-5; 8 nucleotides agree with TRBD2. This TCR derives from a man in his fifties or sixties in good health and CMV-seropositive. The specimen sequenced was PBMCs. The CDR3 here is CASSFYGGAAFQYF. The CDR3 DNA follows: TGTGCCAGCAGTTTTTACGGGGGGGCAGCCTTCCAGTACTTC.